This TCR beta chain was profiled in a study of blood T cell repertoires in COVID-19. In the authors' methods: Reference gene primer amplification in the assay estimated nucleated cell counts. Repertoires were generated with immunoSEQ multiplex PCR, while TCRdb's copy carries only in-frame clones and drops some. V, J and clone size reflect that table, while D and trimming were determined from the DNA. The sample lists fewer than 300,000 clones; 85% to 90% were seen once. The V end was cut by 3 bases, the J end by 2 bases, with 10 bases between. In germline, CDR1 is SNHLY, CDR2 FYNNEI. This CDR3 comprises 14 residues.

The TCR was taken from a man aged 40-49 years who had recovered from COVID-19. The rearrangement links TRBV2 to TRBJ1-2; D gene ambiguous. The sample comprised PBMCs or T cells enriched from blood (not recorded which). The CDR3 DNA reads TGTGCCAGCAGTGAGAGACCAGGAAACTATGGCTACACCTTC. Translation gives CASSERPGNYGYTF.